One sample yielded the 15 T cell receptor beta chains listed below, sequenced in a study of T-cell memory formation after mild COVID-19. TCRdb reprocessed the 5' RACE reads via MiXCR and lists one record per CDR3 protein. The profile shows a few hundred thousand distinct CDR3 sequences, roughly a fifth of them singletons. Sequenced sample: PBMCs or a T cell subset sorted from them (not recorded which). All receptors derive from a man between 18 and 29 years old who had mild COVID-19 (a few samples of this study predate the infection). Cell type and time point are not known.

This clonotype was counted between two and nine times. The V gene is TRBV12-3 or TRBV12-4, the J gene TRBJ2-5; no firm D call. Trimming left V 5 bases short and J 1 base short, with 17 bases between. The CDR3 length is 16 residues. The CDR3 bases are TGTGCCAGCAGTATGGACCCGATAGGTCTCCAAGAGACCCAGTACTTC. As protein: CASSMDPIGLQETQYF.

The chain combines TRBV5-1 with TRBJ2-2; D is unresolved. Germline lookup yields CDR1 SGHRS and CDR2 YFSETQ. V shed 4 bases and J shed 5 bases, with 9 bases lying between them. There are 13 residues in the CDR3. This chain's CDR3 is CASSPVETGELFF. The CDR3 DNA sequence: TGCGCCAGCAGCCCGGTCGAGACCGGGGAGCTGTTTTTT.

This clonotype was seen more than once but under ten times. The V and J genes are TRBV12-3 or TRBV12-4 and TRBJ2-2; perhaps TRBD2 as D (6 bases). The CDR3 is made up of 11 amino acids. V was pared by 6 bases and J by 14 bases, with 13 bases between. The CDR3: CASSLGLGLFF. The CDR3 DNA sequence: TGTGCCAGCAGCTTGGGACTGGGCCTGTTTTTT.

This clonotype appeared many times. The chain couples TRBV6-4 to TRBJ2-2; 12 bases align to TRBD1. J gave up 2 bases and V 2 bases, and 0 bases lay outside the gene matches. The CDR3 sequence is 16 residues long. Germline V gene sequence: CDR1 MRHNA, CDR2 SNTAGT. CDR3 residues: CASSDGTGGNTGELFF. The CDR3 DNA is TGTGCCAGCAGTGACGGGACAGGGGGCAACACCGGGGAGCTGTTTTTT.

This clonotype was recorded many times. Germline is not matched at one junction end, which may reflect a read error. V is TRBV5-1 and J is TRBJ2-7; possibly TRBD1 for D (5 bases). The length of the CDR3 is 18 residues. Germline CDR1 and CDR2: SGHRS and YFSETQ. CDR3 sequence (DNA): TGCGCCAGCAGCATGGGTCTCTGGGGCGAGCTAGTCTCCGACGAGCAGTACTTC. It codes for CASSMGLWGELVSDEQYF.

In this sample, this clonotype turned up a few times. The CDR3 loop reads CASSSLGQGGNYGYTF. For the CDR3, the DNA is TGTGCCAGCAGTTCCCTAGGACAGGGGGGCAACTATGGCTACACCTTC. The chain carries TRBV6-5 and TRBJ1-2; TRBD1 matches 10 bases. J lost 2 bases, V lost 4 bases, and 7 bases had no gene match. Per germline, CDR1 MNHEY and CDR2 SVGAGI. The CDR3 runs 16 residues.

The table lists this clonotype with a count of one. The chain uses TRBV6-2 or TRBV6-3 and TRBJ2-3; no firm D call. Germline CDR1 is MNHEY and CDR2 is SVGEGT. The CDR3 is 18 amino acids. V was pared by 2 bases and J by 1 base, with 19 bases between. The CDR3 nucleotides are TGTGCCAGCAGTTACCAAACCCGTTCGGCTACCGGCACAGATACGCAGTATTTT. Amino acid sequence: CASSYQTRSATGTDTQYF.

As to this clonotype: A junction boundary mismatches the germline segment, possibly from a read error. The chain carries TRBV5-4 and TRBJ1-1; D gene uncertain. The CDR3 runs to 13 residues. The germline CDR1 and CDR2 sequences are SGHNT and YYREEE (reference sequence). The CDR3 nucleotides are TGTGCCAACAGCCGGGGAGGACGGGATGAAGCTTTCTTT. This codes for CANSRGGRDEAFF. Supplemented by reference TRBV5-4 and TRBJ1-1, the full variable domain reads ETGVTQSPTHLIKTRGQQVTLRCSSQSGHNTVSWYQQALGQGPQFIFQYYREEENGRGNFPPRFSGLQFPNYSSELNVNALELDDSALYLCANSRGGRDEAFFGQGTRLTVV.

This sequence joins TRBV21-1 and TRBJ2-7. TRBV21-1 is an annotated pseudogene. The length of the CDR3 is 16 residues. CDR3 nucleotide sequence: TGTGCCAGCAGCAAAGGAATGGCAGGACCCGTTTACGAGCAGTACGTC. It encodes CASSKGMAGPVYEQYV.

The V and J genes are TRBV10-3 and TRBJ1-4, with a tentative D call TRBD1 (6 bases). Germline CDR1 ENHRY, CDR2 SYGVKD. The CDR3 runs to 15 residues. The ends were cut back, 6 bases at V and 0 bases at J, with 11 bases in the middle. CDR3 nucleotide sequence: TGTGCCATCAGCGGGGGCGATGCAACTAATGAAAAACTGTTTTTT. This sequence encodes CAISGGDATNEKLFF.

J is TRBJ1-6 and V is TRBV2; 7 positions agree with TRBD1. The ends lost 6 bases at V and 9 bases at J; junction bases unmatched: 2. The CDR3 spans 12 residues. Germline V gives CDR1 SNHLY, CDR2 FYNNEI. This CDR3 reads CASRGQSSPLHF. For the CDR3, the DNA is TGTGCCAGCAGGGGACAGAGTTCACCCCTCCACTTT.

This chain joins TRBV10-1 and TRBJ2-3; TRBD1 agrees at 7 bases. Germline values: CDR1 WNHNN, CDR2 SYGVQD (reference sequence). V shed 2 bases, J shed 2 bases, and the junction held 7 bases outside the gene matches. CDR3 length: 16 amino acids. The CDR3 DNA reads as TGCGCCAGCAGTGAGGGCCGGGACAGCCTCACAGATACGCAGTATTTT. Its protein is CASSEGRDSLTDTQYF.

The sample holds a few counts of this clonotype. The rearrangement links TRBV7-2 to TRBJ2-3; D possibly corresponds to TRBD2 (6 bases). The CDR3 has 15 amino acids. Germline V CDR1 and CDR2: SGHTA, FQGNSA. Trimming cost V 5 bases and J 0 bases, with 12 bases left between them. CDR3 residues: CASSRSGLSTDTQYF. In DNA, the CDR3 is TGTGCCAGCAGCCGGAGCGGGCTCAGCACAGATACGCAGTATTTT.

This clonotype has more than one count but fewer than ten. V is TRBV12-3 or TRBV12-4 and J is TRBJ1-2; D gene unclear. CDR3 size: 13 residues. V was pared by 3 bases and J by 4 bases, with 9 bases between. CDR3 loop: CASSFRGTYGYTF. In DNA, the CDR3 is TGTGCCAGCAGTTTTCGGGGAACCTATGGCTACACCTTC.

V is TRBV6-2 or TRBV6-3 and J is TRBJ2-7; D is unresolved. Trimming took 5 bases from V and 2 from J, leaving 7 bases between them. Germline CDR1 reads MNHEY; CDR2 reads SVGEGT. The CDR3 runs to 12 residues. Written as DNA, the CDR3 is TGTGCCAGCAGTGTTTACCCCTACGAGCAGTACTTC. This encodes CASSVYPYEQYF.